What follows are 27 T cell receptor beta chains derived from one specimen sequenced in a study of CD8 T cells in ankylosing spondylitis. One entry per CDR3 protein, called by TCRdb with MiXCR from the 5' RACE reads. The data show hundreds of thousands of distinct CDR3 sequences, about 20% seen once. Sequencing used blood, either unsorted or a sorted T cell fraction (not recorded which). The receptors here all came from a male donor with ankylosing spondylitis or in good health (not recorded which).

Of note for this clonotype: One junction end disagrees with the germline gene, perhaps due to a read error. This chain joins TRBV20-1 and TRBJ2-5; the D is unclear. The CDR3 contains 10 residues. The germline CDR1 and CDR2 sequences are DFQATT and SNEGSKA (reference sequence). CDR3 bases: TGCAGTGCTTACCAAGAGATCCAGTACTTC. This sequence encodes CSAYQEIQYF.

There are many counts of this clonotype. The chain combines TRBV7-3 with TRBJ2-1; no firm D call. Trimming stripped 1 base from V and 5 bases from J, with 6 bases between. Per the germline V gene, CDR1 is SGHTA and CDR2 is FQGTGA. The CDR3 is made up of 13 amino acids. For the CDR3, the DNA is TGTGCCAGCAGCTTAAGGGCAAACAATGAGCAGTTCTTC. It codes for CASSLRANNEQFF.

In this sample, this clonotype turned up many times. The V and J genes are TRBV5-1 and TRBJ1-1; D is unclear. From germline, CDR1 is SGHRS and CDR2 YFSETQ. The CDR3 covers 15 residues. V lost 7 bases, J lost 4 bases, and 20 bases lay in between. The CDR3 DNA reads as TGCGCCAGCGGCTCGAATCAGGCGGCGGTCACTGAAGCTTTCTTT. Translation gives CASGSNQAAVTEAFF.

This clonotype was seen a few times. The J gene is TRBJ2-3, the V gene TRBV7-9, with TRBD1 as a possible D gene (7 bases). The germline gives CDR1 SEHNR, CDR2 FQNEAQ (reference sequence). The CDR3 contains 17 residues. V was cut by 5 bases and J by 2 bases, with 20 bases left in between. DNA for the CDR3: TGTGCCAGCAGCCCAGTTATTCGACAGGGACTCACAGATACGCAGTATTTT. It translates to CASSPVIRQGLTDTQYF.

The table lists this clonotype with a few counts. The CDR3 coding sequence is TGTGCCAGCAGCCACGCGTCGGAGACCCAGTACTTC. Its translation: CASSHASETQYF. V gene TRBV11-1 combines with J gene TRBJ2-5, with D hard to call. Trimming shortened V by 5 bases and J by 5 bases, and 9 bases separated the two germline ends. Germline values: CDR1 SGHAT, CDR2 FQDESV (reference sequence). The CDR3 extends over 12 amino acids. The full variable domain, rest sourced from reference TRBV11-1 and TRBJ2-5, is EAEVAQSPRYKITEKSQAVAFWCDPISGHATLYWYRQILGQGPELLVQFQDESVVDDSQLPKDRFSAERLKGVDSTLKIQPAELGDSAMYLCASSHASETQYFGPGTRLLVL.

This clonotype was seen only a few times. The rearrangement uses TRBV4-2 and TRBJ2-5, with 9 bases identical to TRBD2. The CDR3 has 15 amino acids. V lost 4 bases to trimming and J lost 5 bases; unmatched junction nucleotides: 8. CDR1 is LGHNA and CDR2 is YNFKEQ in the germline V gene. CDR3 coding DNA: TGTGCCAGCAGCCGACTTAGCGGGGGCGATGAGACCCAGTACTTC. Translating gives CASSRLSGGDETQYF.

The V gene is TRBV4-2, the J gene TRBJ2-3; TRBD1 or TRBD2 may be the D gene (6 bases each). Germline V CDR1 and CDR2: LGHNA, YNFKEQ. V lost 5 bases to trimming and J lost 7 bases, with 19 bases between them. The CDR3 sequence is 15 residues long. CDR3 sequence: CASSAQGGSMNTQYF. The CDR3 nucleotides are TGTGCCAGCAGCGCACAGGGAGGTTCCATGAATACGCAGTATTTT.

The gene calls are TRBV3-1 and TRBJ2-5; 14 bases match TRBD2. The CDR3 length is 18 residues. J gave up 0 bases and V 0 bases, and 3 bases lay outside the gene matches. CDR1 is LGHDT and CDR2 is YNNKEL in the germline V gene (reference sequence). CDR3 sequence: CASSQDRTSGGYQETQYF. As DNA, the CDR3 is TGTGCCAGCAGCCAAGATAGGACTAGCGGGGGGTACCAAGAGACCCAGTACTTC.

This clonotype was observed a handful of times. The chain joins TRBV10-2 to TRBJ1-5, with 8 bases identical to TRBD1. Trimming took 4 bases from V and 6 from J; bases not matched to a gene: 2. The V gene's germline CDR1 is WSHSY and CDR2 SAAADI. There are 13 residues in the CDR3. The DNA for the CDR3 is TGCGCCAGCAGTGCCGGGACAGGTCAGCCCCAGCATTTT. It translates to CASSAGTGQPQHF.

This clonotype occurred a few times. CDR3 protein: CASSRDNRGTGELFF. DNA of the CDR3: TGTGCCAGCAGTCGAGACAATAGAGGAACCGGGGAGCTGTTTTTT. This chain uses TRBV25-1 with TRBJ2-2; D unclear. Trimming pared 5 bases from V and 5 bases from J, leaving 15 bases between. The germline gives CDR1 MGHDK, CDR2 SYGVNS. The CDR3 is made up of 15 amino acids.

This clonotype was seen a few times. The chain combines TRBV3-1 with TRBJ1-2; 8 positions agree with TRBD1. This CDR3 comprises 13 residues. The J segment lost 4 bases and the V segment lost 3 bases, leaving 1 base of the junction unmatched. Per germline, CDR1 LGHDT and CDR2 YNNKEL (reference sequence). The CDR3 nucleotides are TGTGCCAGCAGCCAGACAGGGGCCTATGGCTACACCTTC. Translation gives CASSQTGAYGYTF.

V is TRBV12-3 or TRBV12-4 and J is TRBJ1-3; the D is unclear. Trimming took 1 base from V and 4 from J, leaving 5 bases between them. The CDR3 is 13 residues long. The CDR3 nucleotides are TGTGCCAGCAGTTTAGAGAGGGGAAACACCATATATTTT. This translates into CASSLERGNTIYF.

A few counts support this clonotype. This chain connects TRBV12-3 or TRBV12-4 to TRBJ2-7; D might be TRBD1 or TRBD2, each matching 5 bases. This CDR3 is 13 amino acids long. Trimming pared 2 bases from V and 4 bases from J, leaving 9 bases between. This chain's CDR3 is CASSLRGPYEQYV. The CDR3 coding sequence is TGTGCCAGCAGTTTAAGGGGACCATACGAGCAGTACGTC.

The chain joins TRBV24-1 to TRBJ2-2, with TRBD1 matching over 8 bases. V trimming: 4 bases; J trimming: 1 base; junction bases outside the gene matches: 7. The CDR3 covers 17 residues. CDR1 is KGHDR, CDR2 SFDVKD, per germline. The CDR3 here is CATSESTGAWNTGELFF. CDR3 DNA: TGTGCCACCAGTGAATCGACAGGGGCTTGGAACACCGGGGAGCTGTTTTTT.

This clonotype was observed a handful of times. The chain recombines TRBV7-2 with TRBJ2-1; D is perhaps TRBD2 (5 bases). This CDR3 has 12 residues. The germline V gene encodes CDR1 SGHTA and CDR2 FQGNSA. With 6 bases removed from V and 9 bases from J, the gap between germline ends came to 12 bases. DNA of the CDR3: TGTGCCAGCAGTTATCGGGGTGGTGAGCAGTTCTTC. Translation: CASSYRGGEQFF.

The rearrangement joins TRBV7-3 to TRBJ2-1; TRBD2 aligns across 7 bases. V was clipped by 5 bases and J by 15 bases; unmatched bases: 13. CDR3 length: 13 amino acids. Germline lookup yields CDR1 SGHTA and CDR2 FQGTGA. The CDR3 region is CASSPAGETPRFF. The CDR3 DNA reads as TGTGCCAGCAGCCCCGCGGGGGAGACCCCTCGGTTCTTC.

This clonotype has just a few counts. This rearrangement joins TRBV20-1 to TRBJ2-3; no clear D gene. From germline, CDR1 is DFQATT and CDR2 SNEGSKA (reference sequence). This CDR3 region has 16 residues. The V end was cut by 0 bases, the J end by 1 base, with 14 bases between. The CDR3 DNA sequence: TGCAGTGCTAGAGATCCGCCCTCGAGAGGCACAGATACGCAGTATTTT. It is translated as CSARDPPSRGTDTQYF.

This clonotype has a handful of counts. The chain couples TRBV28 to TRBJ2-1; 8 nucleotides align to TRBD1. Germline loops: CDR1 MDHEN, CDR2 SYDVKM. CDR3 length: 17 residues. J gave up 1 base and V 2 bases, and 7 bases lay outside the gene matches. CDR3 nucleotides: TGTGCCAGCAGTTTAGCCTCTACAGGGGGTTCCTACAATGAGCAGTTCTTC. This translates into CASSLASTGGSYNEQFF. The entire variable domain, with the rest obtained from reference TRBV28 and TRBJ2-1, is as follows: DVKVTQSSRYLVKRTGEKVFLECVQDMDHENMFWYRQDPGLGLRLIYFSYDVKMKEKGDIPEGYSVSREKKERFSLILESASTNQTSMYLCASSLASTGGSYNEQFFGPGTRLTVL.

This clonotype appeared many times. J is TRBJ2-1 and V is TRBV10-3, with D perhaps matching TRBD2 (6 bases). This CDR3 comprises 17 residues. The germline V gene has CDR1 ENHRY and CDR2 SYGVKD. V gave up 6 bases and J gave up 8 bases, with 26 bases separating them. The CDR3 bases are TGTGCCATCAGATTAAATAGCGGCGTTCCCCAGGCGGATGAGCAGTTCTTC. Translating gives CAIRLNSGVPQADEQFF.

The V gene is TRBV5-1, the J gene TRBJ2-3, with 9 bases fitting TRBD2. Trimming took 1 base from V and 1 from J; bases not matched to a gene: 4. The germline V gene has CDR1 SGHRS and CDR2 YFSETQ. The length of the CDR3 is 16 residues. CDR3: CASSLLAGERTDTQYF. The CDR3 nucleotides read TGCGCCAGCAGCTTGTTAGCGGGGGAGCGCACAGATACGCAGTATTTT.

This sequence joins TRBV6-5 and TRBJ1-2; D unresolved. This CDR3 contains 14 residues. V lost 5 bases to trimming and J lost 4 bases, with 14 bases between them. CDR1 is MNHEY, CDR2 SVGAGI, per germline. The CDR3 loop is CASSNGGPPYGYTF. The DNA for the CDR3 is TGTGCCAGCAGTAACGGCGGCCCGCCCTATGGCTACACCTTC.

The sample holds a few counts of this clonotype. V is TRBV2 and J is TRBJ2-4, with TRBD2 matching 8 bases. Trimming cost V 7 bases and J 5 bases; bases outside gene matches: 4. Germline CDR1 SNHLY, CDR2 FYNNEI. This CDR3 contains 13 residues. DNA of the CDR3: TGTGCCAGCACCCCAGCGGGGGAAAACATTCAGTACTTC. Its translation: CASTPAGENIQYF.

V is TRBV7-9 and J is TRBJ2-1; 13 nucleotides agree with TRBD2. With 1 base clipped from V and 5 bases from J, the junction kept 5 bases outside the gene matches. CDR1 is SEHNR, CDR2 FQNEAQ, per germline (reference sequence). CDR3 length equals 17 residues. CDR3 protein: CASSLGGLAGTHNEQFF. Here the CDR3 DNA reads TGTGCCAGCAGCTTAGGGGGACTAGCGGGGACTCACAATGAGCAGTTCTTC.

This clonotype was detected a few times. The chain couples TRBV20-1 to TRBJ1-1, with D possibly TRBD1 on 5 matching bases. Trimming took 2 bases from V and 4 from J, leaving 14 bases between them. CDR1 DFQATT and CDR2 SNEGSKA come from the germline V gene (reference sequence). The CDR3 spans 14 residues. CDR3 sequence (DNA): TGCAGTGCTAGAAGGGACGCCGGAATCACTGAAGCTTTCTTT. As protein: CSARRDAGITEAFF.

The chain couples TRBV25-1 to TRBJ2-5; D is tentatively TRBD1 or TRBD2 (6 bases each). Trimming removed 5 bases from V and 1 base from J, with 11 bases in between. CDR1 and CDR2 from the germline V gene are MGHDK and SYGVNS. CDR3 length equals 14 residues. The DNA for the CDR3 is TGTGCCAGCAGTCCGGGGGCGGGCCAAGAGACCCAGTACTTC. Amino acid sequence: CASSPGAGQETQYF.

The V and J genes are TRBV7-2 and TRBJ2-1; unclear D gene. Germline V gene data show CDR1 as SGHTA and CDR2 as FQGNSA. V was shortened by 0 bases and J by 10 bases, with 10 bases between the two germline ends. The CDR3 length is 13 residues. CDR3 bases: TGTGCCAGCAGCTTAGCATTAGTAGCCGAGCAGTTCTTC. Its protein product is CASSLALVAEQFF.

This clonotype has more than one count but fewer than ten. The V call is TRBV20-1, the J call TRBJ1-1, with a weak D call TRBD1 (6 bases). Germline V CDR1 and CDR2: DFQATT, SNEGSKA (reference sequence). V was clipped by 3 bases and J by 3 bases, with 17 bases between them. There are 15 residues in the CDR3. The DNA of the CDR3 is TGCAGTGCTAGGAGGTTGGGGGGGGCGGACACTGAAGCTTTCTTT. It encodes CSARRLGGADTEAFF.